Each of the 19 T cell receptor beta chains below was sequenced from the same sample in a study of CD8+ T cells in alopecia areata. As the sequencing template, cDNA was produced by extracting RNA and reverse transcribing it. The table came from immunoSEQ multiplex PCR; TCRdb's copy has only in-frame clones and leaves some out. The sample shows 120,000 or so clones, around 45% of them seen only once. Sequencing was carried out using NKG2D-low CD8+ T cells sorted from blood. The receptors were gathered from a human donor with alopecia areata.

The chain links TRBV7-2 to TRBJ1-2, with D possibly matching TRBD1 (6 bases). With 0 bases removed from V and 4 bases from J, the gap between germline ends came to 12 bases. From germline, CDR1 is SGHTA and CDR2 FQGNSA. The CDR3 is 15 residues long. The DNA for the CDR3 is TGTGCCAGCAGCTTAGCGGAGGACAGCCTCTATGGCTACACCTTC. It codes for CASSLAEDSLYGYTF.

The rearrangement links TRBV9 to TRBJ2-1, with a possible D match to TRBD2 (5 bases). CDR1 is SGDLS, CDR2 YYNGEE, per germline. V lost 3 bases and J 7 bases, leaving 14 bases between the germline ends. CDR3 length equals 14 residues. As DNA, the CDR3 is TGTGCCAGCAGCGCCTCCGGACCGGGGAATGAGCAGTTCTTC. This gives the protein CASSASGPGNEQFF.

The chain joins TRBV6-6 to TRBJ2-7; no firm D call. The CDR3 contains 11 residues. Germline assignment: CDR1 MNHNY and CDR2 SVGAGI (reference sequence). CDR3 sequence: CVTVAGYEQYF. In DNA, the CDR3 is TGTGTCACTGTGGCTGGCTACGAGCAGTACTTC.

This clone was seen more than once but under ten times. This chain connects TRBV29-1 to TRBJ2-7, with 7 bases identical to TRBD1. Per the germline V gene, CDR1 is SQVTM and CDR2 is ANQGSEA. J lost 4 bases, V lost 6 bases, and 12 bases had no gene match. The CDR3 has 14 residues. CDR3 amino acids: CSVGTVSPEYEQYF. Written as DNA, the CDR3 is TGCAGCGTGGGGACAGTCTCCCCAGAATACGAGCAGTACTTC.

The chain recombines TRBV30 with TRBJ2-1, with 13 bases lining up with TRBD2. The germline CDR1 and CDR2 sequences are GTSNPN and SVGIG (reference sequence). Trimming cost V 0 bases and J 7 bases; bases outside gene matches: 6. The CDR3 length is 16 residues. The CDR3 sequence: CAWSVRLAGGSNEQFF. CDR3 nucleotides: TGTGCCTGGAGTGTACGACTAGCGGGAGGTTCGAATGAGCAGTTCTTC. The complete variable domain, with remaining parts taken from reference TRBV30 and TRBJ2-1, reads SQTIHQWPATLVQPVGSPLSLECTVEGTSNPNLYWYRQAAGRGLQLLFYSVGIGQISSEVPQNLSASRPQDRQFILSSKKLLLSDSGFYLCAWSVRLAGGSNEQFFGPGTRLTVL.

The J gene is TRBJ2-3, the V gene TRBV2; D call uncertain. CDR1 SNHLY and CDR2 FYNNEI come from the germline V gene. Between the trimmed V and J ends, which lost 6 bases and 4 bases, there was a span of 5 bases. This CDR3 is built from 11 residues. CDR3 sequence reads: CASSRSDTQYF. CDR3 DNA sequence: TGTGCCAGCAGCAGATCAGATACGCAGTATTTT. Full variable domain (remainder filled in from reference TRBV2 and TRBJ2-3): EPEVTQTPSHQVTQMGQEVILRCVPISNHLYFYWYRQILGQKVEFLVSFYNNEISEKSEIFDDQFSVERPDGSNFTLKIRSTKLEDSAMYFCASSRSDTQYFGPGTRLTVL.

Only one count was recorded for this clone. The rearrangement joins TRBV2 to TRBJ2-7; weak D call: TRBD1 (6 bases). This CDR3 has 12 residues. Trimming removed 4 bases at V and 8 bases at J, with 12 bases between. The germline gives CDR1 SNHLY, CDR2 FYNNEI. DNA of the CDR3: TGTGCCAGCAGTGTCGACAGGAGAAAGCAGTACTTC. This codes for CASSVDRRKQYF.

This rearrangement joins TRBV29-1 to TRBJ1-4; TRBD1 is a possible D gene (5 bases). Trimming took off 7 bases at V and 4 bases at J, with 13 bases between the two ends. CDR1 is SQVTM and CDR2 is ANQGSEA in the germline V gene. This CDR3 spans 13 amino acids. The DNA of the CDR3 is TGCAGCGCTGCTCCGGGACTTAATGAAAAACTGTTTTTT. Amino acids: CSAAPGLNEKLFF.

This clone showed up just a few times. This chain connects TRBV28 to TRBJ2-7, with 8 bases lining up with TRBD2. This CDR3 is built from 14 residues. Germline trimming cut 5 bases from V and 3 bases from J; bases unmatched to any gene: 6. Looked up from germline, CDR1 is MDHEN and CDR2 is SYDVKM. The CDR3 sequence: CASSPRGLGYEQYF. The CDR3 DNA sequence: TGTGCCAGCAGTCCCAGGGGACTAGGCTACGAGCAGTACTTC. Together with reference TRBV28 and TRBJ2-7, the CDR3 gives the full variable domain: DVKVTQSSRYLVKRTGEKVFLECVQDMDHENMFWYRQDPGLGLRLIYFSYDVKMKEKGDIPEGYSVSREKKERFSLILESASTNQTSMYLCASSPRGLGYEQYFGPGTRLTVT.

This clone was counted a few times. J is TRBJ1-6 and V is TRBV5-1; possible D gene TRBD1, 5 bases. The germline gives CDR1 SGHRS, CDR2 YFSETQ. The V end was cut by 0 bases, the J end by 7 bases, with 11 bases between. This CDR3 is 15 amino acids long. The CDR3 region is CASSLARDGNSPLHF. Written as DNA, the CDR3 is TGCGCCAGCAGCTTGGCCCGGGACGGAAATTCACCCCTCCACTTT.

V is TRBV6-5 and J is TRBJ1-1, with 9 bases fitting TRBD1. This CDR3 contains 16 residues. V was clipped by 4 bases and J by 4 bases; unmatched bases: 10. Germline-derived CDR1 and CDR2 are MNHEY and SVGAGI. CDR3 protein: CASSLGGTGRSTEAFF. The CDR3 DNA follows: TGTGCCAGCAGTTTGGGGGGGACAGGGCGGAGCACTGAAGCTTTCTTT.

In DNA, the CDR3 is TGCAGCGTTGAGGCTATCGGGACTAGCTACGAGCAGTACTTC. It is translated as CSVEAIGTSYEQYF. The V call is TRBV29-1, the J call TRBJ2-7; 8 positions match TRBD2. CDR3 size: 14 residues. CDR1 is SQVTM, CDR2 ANQGSEA, per germline. After removal of 3 bases from V and 3 bases from J, the junction contained 7 bases not matched to a gene.

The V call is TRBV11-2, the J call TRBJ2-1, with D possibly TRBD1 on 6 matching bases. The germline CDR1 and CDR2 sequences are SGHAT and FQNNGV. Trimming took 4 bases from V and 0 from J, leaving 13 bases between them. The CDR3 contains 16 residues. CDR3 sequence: CASSSRDTYSYNEQFF. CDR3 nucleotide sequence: TGTGCCAGCAGCTCTAGGGACACCTACTCCTACAATGAGCAGTTCTTC.

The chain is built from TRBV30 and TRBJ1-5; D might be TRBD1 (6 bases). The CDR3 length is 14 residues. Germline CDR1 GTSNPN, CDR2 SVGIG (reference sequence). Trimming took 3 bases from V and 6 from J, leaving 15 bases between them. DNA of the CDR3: TGTGCCTGGAGGACAGGATTGGGGGGTCAGCCCCAGCATTTT. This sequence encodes CAWRTGLGGQPQHF.

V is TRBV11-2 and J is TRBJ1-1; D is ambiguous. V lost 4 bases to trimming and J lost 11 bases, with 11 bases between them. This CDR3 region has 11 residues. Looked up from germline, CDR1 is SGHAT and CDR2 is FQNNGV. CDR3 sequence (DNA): TGTGCCAGCAGCTCTAGCGGTGACGCTTTCTTT. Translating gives CASSSSGDAFF.

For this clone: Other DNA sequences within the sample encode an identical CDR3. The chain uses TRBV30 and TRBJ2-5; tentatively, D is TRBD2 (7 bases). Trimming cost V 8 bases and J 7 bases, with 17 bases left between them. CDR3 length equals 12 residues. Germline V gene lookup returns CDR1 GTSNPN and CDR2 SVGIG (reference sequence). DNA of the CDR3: TGTGCCGCAGAAGGGGGGGGCGGGACCCAGTACTTC. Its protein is CAAEGGGGTQYF.

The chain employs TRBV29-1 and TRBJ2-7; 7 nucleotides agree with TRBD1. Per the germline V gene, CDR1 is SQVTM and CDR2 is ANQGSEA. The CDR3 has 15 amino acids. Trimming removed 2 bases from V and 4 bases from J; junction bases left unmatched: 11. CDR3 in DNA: TGCAGCGTTGAAAAACCCTCCGGGACAGCTTACGAGCAGTACTTC. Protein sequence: CSVEKPSGTAYEQYF.

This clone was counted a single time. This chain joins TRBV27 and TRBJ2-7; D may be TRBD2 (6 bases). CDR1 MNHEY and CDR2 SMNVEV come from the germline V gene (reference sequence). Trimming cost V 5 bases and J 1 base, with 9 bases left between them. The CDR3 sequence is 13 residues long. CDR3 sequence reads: CASSRDSSYEQYF. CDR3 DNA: TGTGCCAGCAGTCGGGACTCATCCTACGAGCAGTACTTC.

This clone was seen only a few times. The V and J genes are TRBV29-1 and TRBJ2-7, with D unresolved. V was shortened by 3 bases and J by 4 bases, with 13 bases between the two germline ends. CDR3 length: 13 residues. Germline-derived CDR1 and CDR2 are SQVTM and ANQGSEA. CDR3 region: CSVERQGDYEQYF. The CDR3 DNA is TGCAGCGTTGAGAGGCAAGGTGATTACGAGCAGTACTTC.